This T cell receptor (beta chain) stems from a study of CD8+ T cells in alopecia areata. Study background: The study gave tofacitinib for 6 to 18 months, then 6 months off drug.

It was cDNA, reverse transcribed from extracted RNA, that served as the sequencing template. Using immunoSEQ multiplex PCR, the repertoire was profiled, and TCRdb retains in-frame clones only, with some absent. The table shows about 150,000 clones, with 58% occurring only once. The CDR3 runs 17 residues. Trimming shortened V by 0 bases and J by 4 bases, and 16 bases separated the two germline ends. The germline V gene has CDR1 LNHDA and CDR2 SQIVND (reference sequence). V is TRBV19 and J is TRBJ2-1; possible D gene TRBD1, 9 bases. The clonotype was recovered from a human donor with alopecia areata. The sequenced sample was CD4+ T cells sorted from blood, obtained at week 0. CDR3 coding DNA: TGTGCCAGTAGTATAGAGGGTAGCGGGACAGGGTACAATGAGCAGTTCTTC. Encoded protein: CASSIEGSGTGYNEQFF. Supplemented by reference TRBV19 and TRBJ2-1, the full variable domain reads DGGITQSPKYLFRKEGQNVTLSCEQNLNHDAMYWYRQDPGQGLRLIYYSQIVNDFQKGDIAEGYSVSREKKESFPLTVTSAQKNPTAFYLCASSIEGSGTGYNEQFFGPGTRLTVL.